One TCR beta chain is described in this entry. In the original analysis: Estimates of nucleated cell counts were drawn from the amplification of reference gene primers. TCRdb's table, derived via immunoSEQ multiplex PCR, lists solely in-frame clones and lacks some. V and J calls plus clone size are reproduced from that table; the DNA served to infer D and trimming. This repertoire shows fewer than 150,000 clones, roughly 81% found once; its top ten account for around 13%. This sample is drawn from a study of blood T cell repertoires in COVID-19. About the research overall: Italy, Spain and the United States were the sources of the convalescent and acute COVID-19 samples. T cells, B-cell-depleted T cells, or PBMCs provided the cDNA or gDNA that served as material.

The V end lost 5 bases, the J end lost 7 bases, and 12 bases lay between the germline ends. Germline V gene lookup returns CDR1 MNHEY and CDR2 SMNVEV (reference sequence). CDR3 length equals 14 residues. Source material: peripheral blood. This TCR was recovered from a human donor in a cohort sampled during active COVID-19. This chain joins TRBV27 and TRBJ1-6, with unresolved D. For the CDR3, the DNA is TGTGCCAGCAGTACCGCGGCCGTCAATTCACCCCTCCACTTT. As protein: CASSTAAVNSPLHF.